Detailed here is one T cell receptor beta chain. The antigen is unknown. This CDR3 has 15 amino acids. Germline V gene data show CDR1 as SNHLY and CDR2 as FYNNEI. V trimming: 6 bases; J trimming: 5 bases; junction bases outside the gene matches: 10. Profiling relied on immunoSEQ multiplex PCR, and the TCRdb table lists in-frame clones only, not all of them. The sample has over 100,000 clones; around 96% are singletons. Surgery without prior neoadjuvant therapy was the treatment of the selected pancreatic ductal adenocarcinoma patients. The data derive from a study of T cells in pancreatic ductal adenocarcinoma. General study points: Enrichment of CD45RO+ effector over naive T cells in tumors may bias clonality. Unique clonotypes were around 7.6-fold more numerous in blood than in tumor. Results skew toward the minority of patients with early-stage disease.

This sequence originates from a human donor with pancreatic ductal adenocarcinoma. The sample taken for sequencing was PBMCs. The chain carries TRBV2 and TRBJ2-3; 8 nucleotides align to TRBD2. The CDR3 here is CASSSWGLGEDTQYF. The DNA for the CDR3 is TGTGCCAGCAGCTCCTGGGGACTAGGAGAAGATACGCAGTATTTT.